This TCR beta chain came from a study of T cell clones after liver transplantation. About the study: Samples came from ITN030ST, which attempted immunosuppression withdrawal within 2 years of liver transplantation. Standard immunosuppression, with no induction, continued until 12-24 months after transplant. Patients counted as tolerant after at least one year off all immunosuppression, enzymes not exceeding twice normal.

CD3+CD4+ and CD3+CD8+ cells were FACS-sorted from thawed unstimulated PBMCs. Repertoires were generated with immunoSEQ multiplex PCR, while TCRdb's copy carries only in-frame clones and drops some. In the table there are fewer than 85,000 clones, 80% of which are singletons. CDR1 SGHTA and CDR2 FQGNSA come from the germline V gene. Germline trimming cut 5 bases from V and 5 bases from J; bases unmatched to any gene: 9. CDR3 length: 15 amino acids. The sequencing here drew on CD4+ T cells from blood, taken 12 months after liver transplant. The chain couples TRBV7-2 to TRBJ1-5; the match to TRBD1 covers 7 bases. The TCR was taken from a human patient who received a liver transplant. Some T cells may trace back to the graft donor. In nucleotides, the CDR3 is TGTGCCAGCAGCCTAAGGGGGCAGCTTTATCAGCCCCAGCATTTT. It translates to CASSLRGQLYQPQHF.